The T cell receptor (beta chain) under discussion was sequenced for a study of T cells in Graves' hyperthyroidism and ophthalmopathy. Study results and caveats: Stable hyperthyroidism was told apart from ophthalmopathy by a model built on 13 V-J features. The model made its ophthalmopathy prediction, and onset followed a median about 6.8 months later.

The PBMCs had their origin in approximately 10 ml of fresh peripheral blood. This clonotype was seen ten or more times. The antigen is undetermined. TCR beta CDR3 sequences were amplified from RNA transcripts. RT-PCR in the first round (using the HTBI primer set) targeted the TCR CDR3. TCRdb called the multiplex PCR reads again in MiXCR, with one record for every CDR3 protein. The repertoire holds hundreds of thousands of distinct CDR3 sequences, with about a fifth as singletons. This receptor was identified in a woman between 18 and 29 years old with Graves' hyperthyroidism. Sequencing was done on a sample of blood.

The CDR3 loop is CASSHRDSRRELFF. The CDR3 DNA reads TGTGCCAGCAGCCACCGGGACAGCAGGAGGGAGCTGTTTTTT. The chain employs TRBV3-1 and TRBJ2-2; 7 bases line up with TRBD1. Germline V lookup: CDR1 LGHDT, CDR2 YNNKEL (reference sequence). This CDR3 is built from 14 residues. The ends lost 3 bases at V and 9 bases at J; junction bases unmatched: 7.